Listed here are 21 T cell receptor beta chains from one sample, sequenced in a study of human T cells and chemical hapten exposure. A single record per CDR3 protein comes from TCRdb applying MiXCR to the RACE reads. Here the sample spans approximately 91,000 distinct CDR3 sequences, around 10% being singletons. The sample's time point: patch test 2, 6 weeks after DPC sensitization. Treatment specified: therapeutic diphenylcyclopropenone sensitization with weekly scalp DPC. The sample in question was whole blood, obtained in connection with sensitization to the hapten diphenylcyclopropenone (DPC). The receptor set was obtained from a man younger than 35 with alopecia areata. Some clones in this sample may be carry-over from other donors' samples.

This clonotype appeared a few times. The chain employs TRBV6-6 and TRBJ2-5; D possibly corresponds to TRBD2 (5 bases). The ends were cut back, 10 bases at V and 5 bases at J, with 11 bases in the middle. This CDR3 comprises 11 residues. CDR1 and CDR2 (germline): MNHNY, SVGAGI (reference sequence). The chain's CDR3 is CATGSGETQYF. The CDR3 nucleotides read TGTGCCACGGGTTCGGGGGAGACCCAGTACTTC.

This clonotype was seen more than once but under ten times. The chain links TRBV19 to TRBJ2-1; 11 nucleotides agree with TRBD2. The V segment lost 6 bases and the J segment 0 bases; nucleotides outside the gene matches: 4. CDR3 length: 16 residues. Per the germline V gene, CDR1 is LNHDA and CDR2 is SQIVND (reference sequence). The CDR3 DNA is TGTGCCAGTAGAGGACTAGCGGGCGTCTCCTACAATGAGCAGTTCTTC. This gives the protein CASRGLAGVSYNEQFF.

In its sample, this clonotype was seen a few times. The rearrangement uses TRBV21-1 and TRBJ2-5; TRBD1, the D gene given by the table, was not confirmed from the DNA. TRBV21-1 is a documented pseudogene. The CDR3 covers 13 residues. The CDR3 is CASSKGDSRTQYF. As DNA, the CDR3 is TGTGCCAGCAGCAAAGGGGACAGTAGGACCCAGTACTTC.

In this sample, this clonotype turned up many times. The rearrangement links TRBV5-1 to TRBJ1-5, with 9 bases fitting TRBD1. The CDR3 extends over 15 amino acids. CDR1 and CDR2 from the germline V gene are SGHRS and YFSETQ. Trimming took 4 bases from V and 6 from J; bases not matched to a gene: 8. The CDR3 sequence is CASSPGVQGAQPQHF. In DNA form, the CDR3 reads TGCGCCAGCAGCCCGGGAGTACAGGGGGCTCAGCCCCAGCATTTT.

This CDR3 reads CASSLRPGQQLNEQFF. The CDR3 nucleotides are TGTGCCAGCAGCTTACGTCCGGGACAGCAACTCAATGAGCAGTTCTTC. The V call is TRBV11-2, the J call TRBJ2-1; 7 bases map to TRBD1. With V trimmed by 2 bases and J by 6 bases, 10 bases remained unmatched. The CDR3 totals 16 residues. In germline, CDR1 is SGHAT, CDR2 FQNNGV.

This clonotype has more than one count but fewer than ten. The J gene is TRBJ2-7, the V gene TRBV6-2 or TRBV6-3, with TRBD2 identical over 10 bases. The CDR3 has 15 amino acids. J gave up 2 bases and V 2 bases, and 3 bases lay outside the gene matches. CDR1 and CDR2 (germline): MNHEY, SVGEGT. The CDR3 region has the DNA TGTGCCAGCAGTTACGTGCTAGCGGGGGCCTACGAGCAGTACGTC. Translating it yields CASSYVLAGAYEQYV.

This clonotype was counted only a few times. In DNA, the CDR3 is TGTGCCAGCAGCTTAGGAGACAACACTGAAGCTTTCTTT. Encoded protein: CASSLGDNTEAFF. The chain combines TRBV7-7 with TRBJ1-1; D is ambiguous. The CDR3 runs 13 residues. Germline loops: CDR1 SSHAT, CDR2 FNYEAQ (reference sequence). With 1 base removed from V and 2 bases from J, the gap between germline ends came to 5 bases. The whole variable domain, filled in from reference TRBV7-7 and TRBJ1-1, reads GAGVSQSPRYKVTKRGQDVTLRCDPISSHATLYWYQQALGQGPEFLTYFNYEAQPDKSGLPSDRFSAERPEGSISTLTIQRTEQRDSAMYRCASSLGDNTEAFFGQGTRLTVV.

The chain employs TRBV28 and TRBJ2-7, with D possibly matching TRBD1 (5 bases). Germline V gene data show CDR1 as MDHEN and CDR2 as SYDVKM. The ends were cut back, 2 bases at V and 8 bases at J, with 16 bases in the middle. The CDR3 totals 14 residues. CDR3 region: CASSLPTEGIKQYF. In DNA form, the CDR3 reads TGTGCCAGCAGTTTACCGACAGAAGGAATTAAGCAGTACTTC.

This clonotype was counted between two and nine times. This sequence joins TRBV29-1 and TRBJ1-2, with 10 bases that match TRBD1. The J segment lost 4 bases and the V segment lost 6 bases, leaving 8 bases of the junction unmatched. The CDR3 is made up of 14 amino acids. CDR1 SQVTM and CDR2 ANQGSEA come from the germline V gene. The CDR3: CSVRGTGVSYGYTF. CDR3 DNA sequence: TGCAGCGTGCGAGGGACAGGGGTATCCTATGGCTACACCTTC.

This rearrangement joins TRBV28 to TRBJ2-5; D may match TRBD1 or TRBD2 (5 bases each). The CDR3 contains 12 residues. CDR1 MDHEN and CDR2 SYDVKM come from the germline V gene. The chain's CDR3 is CGWGRHQETQYF. CDR3 coding DNA: TGTGGTTGGGGACGGCATCAAGAGACCCAGTACTTC.

In its sample, this clonotype was seen a few times. The chain carries TRBV12-5 and TRBJ1-4; D unresolved. The CDR3 totals 14 residues. Germline-derived CDR1 and CDR2 are LGHNT and FRNRAP. V lost 6 bases and J lost 4, with 12 bases in between. Written as DNA, the CDR3 is TGTGCTAGTGGGGGCACGGTCCTTAATGAAAAACTGTTTTTT. Translating it yields CASGGTVLNEKLFF.

V is TRBV3-1 and J is TRBJ1-5; TRBD1 might be the D (5 bases). Trimming removed 0 bases at V and 2 bases at J, with 11 bases between. The CDR3 runs to 16 residues. Germline V lookup: CDR1 LGHDT, CDR2 YNNKEL (reference sequence). CDR3 loop: CASSQDGGGGNQPQHF. CDR3 nucleotides: TGTGCCAGCAGCCAAGATGGGGGTGGGGGCAATCAGCCCCAGCATTTT.

The chain joins TRBV7-2 to TRBJ2-7; the match to TRBD1 covers 8 bases. Unmatched junction bases numbered 6, after V lost 5 bases and J lost 3 bases. The CDR3 has 14 residues. CDR1 and CDR2 (germline): SGHTA, FQGNSA. The CDR3 coding sequence is TGTGCCAGCAGCCTCAGGGGGCCCGTCTACGAGCAGTACTTC. This codes for CASSLRGPVYEQYF.

This clonotype was seen just once. It may be a read error: a sequence one base away is much more abundant. The V and J genes are TRBV7-6 and TRBJ1-1; D remains unclear. The CDR3 extends over 14 amino acids. Germline-derived CDR1 and CDR2 are SGHVS and FNYEAQ. Deletions cut 5 bases from V and 3 bases from J, with 13 bases between. The CDR3 DNA is TGTGCCAGCAGCCAAGACAAGATATACACTGAAGCTTTCTTT. As protein: CASSQDKIYTEAFF.

This clonotype was detected a few times. V is TRBV10-3 and J is TRBJ1-6; no reliable D call. The CDR3 is 12 residues long. Germline CDR1 reads ENHRY; CDR2 reads SYGVKD. Trimming removed 11 bases at V and 5 bases at J, with 10 bases between. This CDR3 reads CAARGNNSPLHF. DNA for the CDR3: TGTGCCGCCAGAGGAAATAATTCACCCCTCCACTTT.

This clonotype was detected many times. The CDR3 reads CSVTKIQNTEAFF. DNA of the CDR3: TGCAGTGTTACTAAAATACAGAACACTGAAGCTTTCTTT. The chain uses TRBV20-1 and TRBJ1-1; D remains ambiguous. Germline V gene data show CDR1 as DFQATT and CDR2 as SNEGSKA (reference sequence). V was cut by 7 bases and J by 1 base, with 13 bases left in between. The CDR3 runs to 13 residues.

This chain connects TRBV15 to TRBJ2-3, with 11 nucleotides matching TRBD1. CDR1 is LNHNV, CDR2 YYDKDF, per germline (reference sequence). The CDR3 runs to 17 residues. The J segment lost 5 bases and the V segment lost 3 bases, leaving 10 bases of the junction unmatched. The CDR3 sequence is CATSRVDRGLDGDTQYF. In nucleotides, the CDR3 is TGTGCCACCAGCAGGGTGGACAGGGGGCTTGATGGAGATACGCAGTATTTT.

This clonotype has at least ten counts. CDR3 nucleotides: TGTGCCAGCAGTTATGGAAGGGCCAAAAACATTCAGTACTTC. Encoded protein: CASSYGRAKNIQYF. This sequence joins TRBV6-5 and TRBJ2-4; no firm D call. There are 14 residues in the CDR3. Trimming removed 3 bases at V and 1 base at J, with 7 bases between. Germline loops: CDR1 MNHEY, CDR2 SVGAGI.

This clonotype was seen repeatedly, ten times or more. This rearrangement joins TRBV28 to TRBJ2-5; D tentatively fits TRBD1 or TRBD2 (6 bases each). The CDR3 is made up of 15 amino acids. CDR1 is MDHEN, CDR2 SYDVKM, per germline. Trimming shortened V by 7 bases and J by 5 bases, and 20 bases separated the two germline ends. The chain's CDR3 is CASKEGGRREETQYF. Here the CDR3 DNA reads TGTGCCAGCAAAGAGGGGGGCAGGAGGGAGGAGACCCAGTACTTC.

There are a few counts of this clonotype. This rearrangement joins TRBV28 to TRBJ1-5; TRBD1 is a possible D gene (5 bases). The CDR3 length is 16 residues. V lost 6 bases to trimming and J lost 5 bases, with 20 bases between them. Per the germline V gene, CDR1 is MDHEN and CDR2 is SYDVKM. The CDR3 DNA sequence: TGTGCCAGCAGCACTCAGGGAAATCTCTATCATCAGCCCCAGCATTTT. Its protein is CASSTQGNLYHQPQHF.

This clonotype was seen a handful of times. This sequence joins TRBV12-3 or TRBV12-4 and TRBJ2-3; D perhaps matches TRBD2 (6 bases). Trimming removed 3 bases at V and 2 bases at J, with 9 bases between. The CDR3 sequence is 14 residues long. The CDR3 DNA follows: TGTGCCAGCAGTTTCCCGGGGGTCACAGATACGCAGTATTTT. Its translation: CASSFPGVTDTQYF.